These 29 T cell receptor beta chains were all obtained from the same sample, sequenced in a study of shared clonotypes between healthy human individuals. Sequencing used immunoSEQ multiplex PCR; TCRdb keeps in-frame clones, though not all of them. The sample yields hundreds of thousands of clones, 95% to 97% seen once. Naive CD8 cells, CD45RO-negative and positively selected for CCR7, excluded terminally differentiated effector memory CD45RA+ cells. Sequencing was done on a sample of naive CD8+ T cells sorted from blood. The source is a woman younger than 45 in good health.

The chain joins TRBV6-5 to TRBJ2-7, with 12 bases matching TRBD2. Germline V gives CDR1 MNHEY, CDR2 SVGAGI. The CDR3 sequence is 16 residues long. J gave up 4 bases and V 0 bases, and 4 bases lay outside the gene matches. The CDR3 loop is CASSYSTSGSLYEQYF. CDR3 coding DNA: TGTGCCAGCAGTTACTCGACTAGCGGGAGCTTGTACGAGCAGTACTTC.

This sequence joins TRBV4-1 and TRBJ2-1; 10 bases match TRBD2. The V and J ends lost 4 bases and 4 bases, in that order; junction bases with no gene match: 7. CDR1 MGHRA and CDR2 YSYEKL come from the germline V gene. The CDR3 is 16 residues long. The CDR3 here is CASSPSSGRLYNEQFF. CDR3 in DNA: TGCGCCAGCAGCCCCTCTAGCGGGAGATTGTACAATGAGCAGTTCTTC.

This rearrangement joins TRBV2 to TRBJ2-5, with 12 bases aligning to TRBD2. Trimming took 6 bases from V and 4 from J; bases not matched to a gene: 3. CDR1 and CDR2 (germline): SNHLY, FYNNEI. The CDR3 is 14 amino acids. CDR3 loop: CASSRLAGAETQYF. The CDR3 coding sequence is TGTGCCAGCAGCAGACTAGCGGGAGCAGAGACCCAGTACTTC.

The chain links TRBV5-6 to TRBJ2-3; D possibly corresponds to TRBD2 (5 bases). V lost 2 bases, J lost 2 bases, and 9 bases lay in between. CDR1 is SGHDT and CDR2 is YYEEEE in the germline V gene. The CDR3 spans 14 residues. The CDR3 DNA reads as TGTGCCAGCAGCTTACTAGAATTCACAGATACGCAGTATTTT. It specifies CASSLLEFTDTQYF. The variable domain in full, completed from reference TRBV5-6 and TRBJ2-3, reads DAGVTQSPTHLIKTRGQQVTLRCSPKSGHDTVSWYQQALGQGPQFIFQYYEEEERQRGNFPDRFSGHQFPNYSSELNVNALLLGDSALYLCASSLLEFTDTQYFGPGTRLTVL.

This sequence joins TRBV5-5 and TRBJ1-5; perhaps TRBD1 as D (5 bases). Trimming took off 5 bases at V and 1 base at J, with 10 bases between the two ends. From germline, CDR1 is SGHKS and CDR2 YYEKEE (reference sequence). CDR3 length: 14 residues. The DNA of the CDR3 is TGTGCCAGCAGACCGGGACGGAGCAATCAGCCCCAGCATTTT. Amino acids: CASRPGRSNQPQHF.

V gene TRBV28 combines with J gene TRBJ2-1, with TRBD2 matching 15 bases. The length of the CDR3 is 17 residues. Trimming took 3 bases from V and 8 from J; bases not matched to a gene: 8. The germline V gene encodes CDR1 MDHEN and CDR2 SYDVKM. Written as DNA, the CDR3 is TGTGCCAGCAGTTTCTTAAGGACTAGCGGGAGGGCCGATGAGCAGTTCTTC. Its translation is CASSFLRTSGRADEQFF. The whole variable domain, remainder taken from reference TRBV28 and TRBJ2-1, is DVKVTQSSRYLVKRTGEKVFLECVQDMDHENMFWYRQDPGLGLRLIYFSYDVKMKEKGDIPEGYSVSREKKERFSLILESASTNQTSMYLCASSFLRTSGRADEQFFGPGTRLTVL.

This clone was seen once. In nucleotides, the CDR3 is TGTGCCAGCAGCTTAAGTAGGGGGGTGATCGGGGAGCTGTTTTTT. It codes for CASSLSRGVIGELFF. The gene calls are TRBV11-2 and TRBJ2-2; TRBD1 or TRBD2 may be the D gene (6 bases each). Germline-derived CDR1 and CDR2 are SGHAT and FQNNGV. The length of the CDR3 is 15 residues. V dropped 2 bases and J dropped 7 bases, with 14 bases sitting between them.

V is TRBV6-5 and J is TRBJ1-2; TRBD1 matches at 10 bases. Germline trimming cut 5 bases from V and 2 bases from J; bases unmatched to any gene: 2. The CDR3 is made up of 14 amino acids. CDR1 is MNHEY, CDR2 SVGAGI, per germline. CDR3 in amino acids: CASSDRGLNYGYTF. The CDR3 nucleotides are TGTGCCAGCAGTGACAGGGGGCTAAACTATGGCTACACCTTC.

J is TRBJ2-7 and V is TRBV28, with 7 bases lining up with TRBD2. From germline, CDR1 is MDHEN and CDR2 SYDVKM. V dropped 5 bases and J dropped 4; count of bases not matched to a gene: 14. The CDR3 spans 16 residues. CDR3 sequence: CASSPPTAREGYEQYF. The CDR3 region has the DNA TGTGCCAGCAGTCCCCCTACGGCGAGGGAGGGGTACGAGCAGTACTTC.

The V call is TRBV4-1, the J call TRBJ2-7, with D possibly TRBD1 on 6 matching bases. Germline CDR1 is MGHRA and CDR2 is YSYEKL. Trimming stripped 3 bases from V and 2 bases from J, with 8 bases between. This CDR3 has 13 amino acids. As DNA, the CDR3 is TGCGCCAGCAGCCAGGACAGAGCCTACGAGCAGTACTTC. Its translation is CASSQDRAYEQYF.

The CDR3 coding sequence is TGCAGCGTTGAGTCGGGACAGGGTCTCATGAACACTGAAGCTTTCTTT. Translating it yields CSVESGQGLMNTEAFF. This chain connects TRBV29-1 to TRBJ1-1; TRBD1 matches at 9 bases. After removal of 3 bases from V and 0 bases from J, the junction contained 8 bases not matched to a gene. The CDR3 sequence is 16 residues long. Looked up from germline, CDR1 is SQVTM and CDR2 is ANQGSEA.

This rearrangement joins TRBV22-1 to TRBJ2-7; the D call of TRBD2 is as the table states it, not checked on the DNA. TRBV22-1 is tagged as a pseudogene. This CDR3 spans 14 amino acids. Here the CDR3 reads CPGIPSGGGYEQYF. CDR3 sequence (DNA): TGTCCTGGGATCCCTAGCGGGGGGGGCTACGAGCAGTACTTC.

V is TRBV6-5 and J is TRBJ2-7; the match to TRBD1 covers 7 bases. The CDR3 extends over 14 amino acids. The trim removed 5 bases at V and 3 bases at J, leaving 7 bases unmatched. CDR1 is MNHEY and CDR2 is SVGAGI in the germline V gene. The CDR3 protein is CASSEGQLHYEQYF. The CDR3 DNA reads TGTGCCAGCAGTGAGGGACAGCTCCACTACGAGCAGTACTTC.

The rearrangement joins TRBV10-3 to TRBJ1-5; weak D call: TRBD1 (6 bases). The CDR3 loop spans 13 amino acids. Between the trimmed V and J ends, which lost 4 bases and 4 bases, there was a span of 8 bases. Germline loops: CDR1 ENHRY, CDR2 SYGVKD. The CDR3 sequence is CAISAGQNQPQHF. The CDR3 DNA sequence: TGTGCCATCAGTGCCGGACAGAATCAGCCCCAGCATTTT.

V gene TRBV7-9 combines with J gene TRBJ1-2, with D possibly TRBD1 on 6 matching bases. The germline CDR1 and CDR2 sequences are SEHNR and FQNEAQ (reference sequence). This CDR3 comprises 16 residues. The V gene lost 5 bases and the J gene lost 6 bases, with 22 bases spanning the gap. CDR3 sequence (DNA): TGTGCCAGCAGCCCCGTGACCCCCTGGGGGCAAAATGGCTACACCTTC. Protein product: CASSPVTPWGQNGYTF.

This clone was seen a single time. CDR3 DNA: TGTGCCAGCAGCTTGGTTGGGGTCGGCGAGCAGTACTTC. Translated: CASSLVGVGEQYF. The chain couples TRBV5-5 to TRBJ2-7; D is unclear. The CDR3 is 13 amino acids. Germline CDR1 is SGHKS and CDR2 is YYEKEE (reference sequence). The germline V and J ends were trimmed by 0 bases and 6 bases, with 10 bases remaining between them.

The chain recombines TRBV28 with TRBJ2-1; no clear D gene. CDR3 length: 11 amino acids. Germline V lookup: CDR1 MDHEN, CDR2 SYDVKM. V lost 6 bases and J lost 4, with 4 bases in between. CDR3 nucleotide sequence: TGTGCCAGCAGACTGTACAATGAGCAGTTCTTC. Its protein is CASRLYNEQFF.

This clone was detected only once. This chain links TRBV7-9 with TRBJ2-2; 9 bases align to TRBD1. Per the germline V gene, CDR1 is SEHNR and CDR2 is FQNEAQ (reference sequence). The length of the CDR3 is 14 residues. Losses at the gene ends were 4 bases for V and 7 bases for J; bases not matched to a gene: 4. The CDR3 nucleotides are TGTGCCAGCAGCTCGGGACAGGGTCTCGGGGAGCTGTTTTTT. Its protein product is CASSSGQGLGELFF. Variable domain in full (rest from reference TRBV7-9 and TRBJ2-2): DTGVSQNPRHKITKRGQNVTFRCDPISEHNRLYWYRQTLGQGPEFLTYFQNEAQLEKSRLLSDRFSAERPKGSFSTLEIQRTEQGDSAMYLCASSSGQGLGELFFGEGSRLTVL.

This chain connects TRBV9 to TRBJ1-2; tentative D call: TRBD1 (6 bases). V dropped 4 bases and J dropped 4 bases, with 8 bases sitting between them. In germline, CDR1 is SGDLS, CDR2 YYNGEE. CDR3 length: 12 amino acids. The CDR3 coding sequence is TGTGCCAGCAGCACGGACAGCTATGGCTACACCTTC. Its protein product is CASSTDSYGYTF.

V is TRBV6-1 and J is TRBJ2-7, with 7 bases that match TRBD1. V lost 1 base, J lost 5 bases, and 5 bases stayed unmatched. Germline V CDR1 and CDR2: MNHNS, SASEGT. This CDR3 contains 14 residues. CDR3 residues: CASSEGSQGDEQYF. DNA for the CDR3: TGTGCCAGCAGTGAAGGATCCCAGGGGGACGAGCAGTACTTC.

The genes are TRBV7-6 and TRBJ2-6; D is unresolved. V gave up 5 bases and J gave up 1 base, with 9 bases separating them. CDR3 length equals 15 residues. Germline-derived CDR1 and CDR2 are SGHVS and FNYEAQ. Written as DNA, the CDR3 is TGTGCCAGCAGCCACCCTGGTTCTGGGGCCAACGTCCTGACTTTC. It yields the protein CASSHPGSGANVLTF.

The rearrangement links TRBV6-5 to TRBJ1-2; 8 nucleotides match TRBD1. J lost 2 bases, V lost 0 bases, and 5 bases had no gene match. Per germline, CDR1 MNHEY and CDR2 SVGAGI. This CDR3 is built from 16 residues. The CDR3 region has the DNA TGTGCCAGCAGTTACTCGGGGGGACAGGCGAACTATGGCTACACCTTC. The encoded protein is CASSYSGGQANYGYTF.

V gene TRBV7-9 combines with J gene TRBJ2-1, with D unclear. The germline V and J ends were trimmed by 3 bases and 6 bases, with 6 bases remaining between them. Germline V gene lookup returns CDR1 SEHNR and CDR2 FQNEAQ (reference sequence). The CDR3 has 12 residues. CDR3 amino acids: CASSFSANEQFF. The CDR3 nucleotides read TGTGCCAGCAGCTTCTCGGCCAATGAGCAGTTCTTC.

The chain uses TRBV6-1 and TRBJ2-7; perhaps TRBD1 as D (6 bases). This CDR3 is built from 14 residues. The germline CDR1 and CDR2 sequences are MNHNS and SASEGT. V was trimmed by 3 bases and J by 2 bases, leaving 11 bases between them. CDR3 residues: CASSEGHLTYEQYF. CDR3 nucleotide sequence: TGTGCCAGCAGTGAGGGACACCTTACCTACGAGCAGTACTTC.

V usage is TRBV27 and J usage is TRBJ2-1; D gene ambiguous. Looked up from germline, CDR1 is MNHEY and CDR2 is SMNVEV (reference sequence). Trimming cost V 5 bases and J 0 bases, with 11 bases left between them. The CDR3 has 15 amino acids. CDR3 coding DNA: TGTGCCAGCAGTCCCTCGACCCCCTCCTACAATGAGCAGTTCTTC. It encodes CASSPSTPSYNEQFF.

The gene calls are TRBV28 and TRBJ2-3; 7 nucleotides line up with TRBD2. There are 16 residues in the CDR3. Trimming took 2 bases from V and 2 from J; bases not matched to a gene: 7. Per germline, CDR1 MDHEN and CDR2 SYDVKM. CDR3 protein: CASSLELAAYTDTQYF. CDR3 coding DNA: TGTGCCAGCAGTTTAGAGCTAGCGGCATACACAGATACGCAGTATTTT.

The CDR3 nucleotides are TGTGCCAGCAGACAGAGGTTGGGACTAGCGGGCGGCACAGATACGCAGTATTTT. Translated, it gives CASRQRLGLAGGTDTQYF. This chain joins TRBV5-6 and TRBJ2-3; 12 bases agree with TRBD2. V gave up 5 bases and J gave up 1 base; unmatched junction bases: 11. Per the germline V gene, CDR1 is SGHDT and CDR2 is YYEEEE. The CDR3 consists of 18 residues.

The V and J genes are TRBV15 and TRBJ1-5; no firm D call. Trimming cost V 0 bases and J 3 bases, with 9 bases left between them. Germline V gene sequence: CDR1 LNHNV, CDR2 YYDKDF (reference sequence). This CDR3 has 15 amino acids. CDR3: CATSRDPGFNQPQHF. The CDR3 DNA is TGTGCCACCAGCAGAGATCCGGGTTTCAATCAGCCCCAGCATTTT.

The chain links TRBV27 to TRBJ2-1, with 7 bases fitting TRBD2. This CDR3 region has 16 residues. The V segment lost 5 bases and the J segment 7 bases; nucleotides outside the gene matches: 14. Germline V gene sequence: CDR1 MNHEY, CDR2 SMNVEV (reference sequence). As DNA, the CDR3 is TGTGCCAGCAGTCCTATCCGACTAGCTAAGGAGAATGAGCAGTTCTTC. Its protein product is CASSPIRLAKENEQFF.